This T cell receptor (beta chain) was recovered during a study of cytomegalovirus exposure and HLA in healthy donors. The PCR was carried out with 60 Vbeta primers and 13 Jbeta primers. Libraries were prepared by immunoSEQ multiplex PCR; TCRdb keeps only in-frame clonotypes and omits some of them. The table records just over 200,000 clones, approximately 70% of them present only once. Germline-derived CDR1 and CDR2 are MNHEY and SMNVEV (reference sequence). CDR3 length: 17 amino acids. Trimming took 4 bases from V and 3 from J; bases not matched to a gene: 9. The V gene is TRBV27, the J gene TRBJ2-3, with 11 positions matching TRBD2. The TCR sequence derives from a man aged 40-49 years in good health and CMV-seropositive. The sequenced sample was PBMCs. CDR3: CASSSLNSGGATDTQYF. Written as DNA, the CDR3 is TGTGCCAGCAGTTCCCTCAATAGCGGGGGGGCTACAGATACGCAGTATTTT.